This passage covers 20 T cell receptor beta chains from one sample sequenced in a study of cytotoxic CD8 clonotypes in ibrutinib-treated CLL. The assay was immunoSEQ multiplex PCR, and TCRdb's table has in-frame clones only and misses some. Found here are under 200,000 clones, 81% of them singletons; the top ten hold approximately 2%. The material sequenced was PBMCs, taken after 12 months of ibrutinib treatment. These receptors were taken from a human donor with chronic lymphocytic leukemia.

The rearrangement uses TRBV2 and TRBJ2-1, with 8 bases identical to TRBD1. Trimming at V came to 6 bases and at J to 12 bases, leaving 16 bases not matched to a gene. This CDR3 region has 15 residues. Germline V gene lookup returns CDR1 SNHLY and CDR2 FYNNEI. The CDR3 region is CASSAESRGQARQFF. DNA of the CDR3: TGTGCCAGCAGCGCAGAAAGTAGGGGACAGGCGCGGCAGTTCTTC.

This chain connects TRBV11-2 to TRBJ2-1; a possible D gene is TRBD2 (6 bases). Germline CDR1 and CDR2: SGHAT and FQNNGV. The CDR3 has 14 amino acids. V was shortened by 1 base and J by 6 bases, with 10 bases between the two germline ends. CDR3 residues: CASSLAGAPNEQFF. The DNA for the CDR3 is TGTGCCAGCAGCTTAGCGGGAGCCCCCAATGAGCAGTTCTTC.

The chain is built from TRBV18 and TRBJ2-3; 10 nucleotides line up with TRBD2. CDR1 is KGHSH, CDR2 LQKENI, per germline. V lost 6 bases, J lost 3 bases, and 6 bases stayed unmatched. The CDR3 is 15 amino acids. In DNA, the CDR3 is TGTGCCAGCTCTCAAAGTAGCGGGGGGACAGATACGCAGTATTTT. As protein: CASSQSSGGTDTQYF.

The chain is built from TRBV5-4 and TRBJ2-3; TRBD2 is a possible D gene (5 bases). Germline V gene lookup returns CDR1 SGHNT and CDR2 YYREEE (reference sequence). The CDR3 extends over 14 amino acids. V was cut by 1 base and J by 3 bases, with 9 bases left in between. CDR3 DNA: TGTGCCAGCAGCTTGAGTTCGGGAACAGATACGCAGTATTTT. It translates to CASSLSSGTDTQYF. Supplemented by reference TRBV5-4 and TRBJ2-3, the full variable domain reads ETGVTQSPTHLIKTRGQQVTLRCSSQSGHNTVSWYQQALGQGPQFIFQYYREEENGRGNFPPRFSGLQFPNYSSELNVNALELDDSALYLCASSLSSGTDTQYFGPGTRLTVL.

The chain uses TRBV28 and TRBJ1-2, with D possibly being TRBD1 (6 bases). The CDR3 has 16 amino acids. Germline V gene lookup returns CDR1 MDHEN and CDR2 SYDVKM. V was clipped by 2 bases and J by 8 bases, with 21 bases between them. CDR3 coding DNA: TGTGCCAGCAGTTTAAAGCGGCGTACAGGGTTGTCCGGCTACACCTTC. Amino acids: CASSLKRRTGLSGYTF.

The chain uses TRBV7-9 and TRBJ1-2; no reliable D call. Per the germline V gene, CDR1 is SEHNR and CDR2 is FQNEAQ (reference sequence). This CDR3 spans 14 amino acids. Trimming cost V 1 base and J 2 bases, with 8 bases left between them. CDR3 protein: CASSLDGGNYGYTF. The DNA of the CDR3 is TGTGCCAGCAGCTTAGATGGTGGGAACTATGGCTACACCTTC.

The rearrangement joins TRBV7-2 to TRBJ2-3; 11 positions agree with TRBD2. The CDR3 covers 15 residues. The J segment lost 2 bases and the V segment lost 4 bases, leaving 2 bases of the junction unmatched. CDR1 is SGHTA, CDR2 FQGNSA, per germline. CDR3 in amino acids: CASSSTSGTTDTQYF. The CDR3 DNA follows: TGTGCCAGCAGCTCGACTAGCGGGACCACAGATACGCAGTATTTT.

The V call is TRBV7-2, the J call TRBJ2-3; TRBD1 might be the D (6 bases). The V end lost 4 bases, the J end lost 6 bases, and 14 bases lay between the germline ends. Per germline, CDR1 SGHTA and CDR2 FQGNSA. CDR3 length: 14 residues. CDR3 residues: CASSWGTRGDTQYF. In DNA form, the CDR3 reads TGTGCCAGCAGCTGGGGCACTAGGGGGGATACGCAGTATTTT. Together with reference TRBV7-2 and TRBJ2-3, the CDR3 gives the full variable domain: GAGVSQSPSNKVTEKGKDVELRCDPISGHTALYWYRQSLGQGLEFLIYFQGNSAPDKSGLPSDRFSAERTGGSVSTLTIQRTQQEDSAVYLCASSWGTRGDTQYFGPGTRLTVL.

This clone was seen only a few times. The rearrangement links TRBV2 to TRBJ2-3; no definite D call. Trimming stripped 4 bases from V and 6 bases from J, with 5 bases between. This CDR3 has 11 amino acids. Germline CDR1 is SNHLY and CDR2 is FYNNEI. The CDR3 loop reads CASSVTDTQYF. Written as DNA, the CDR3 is TGTGCCAGCAGTGTAACGGATACGCAGTATTTT.

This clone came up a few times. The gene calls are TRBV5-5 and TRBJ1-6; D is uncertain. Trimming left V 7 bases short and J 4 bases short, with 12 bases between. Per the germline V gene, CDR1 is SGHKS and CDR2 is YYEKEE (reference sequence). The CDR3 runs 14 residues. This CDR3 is CASEGPFYNSPLHF. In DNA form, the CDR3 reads TGTGCCAGCGAGGGTCCTTTTTATAATTCACCCCTCCACTTT.

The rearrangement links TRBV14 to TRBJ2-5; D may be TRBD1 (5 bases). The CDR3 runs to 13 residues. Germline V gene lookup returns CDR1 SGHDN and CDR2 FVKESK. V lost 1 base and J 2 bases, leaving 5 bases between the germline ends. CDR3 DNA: TGTGCCAGCAGCCAAGGGACACAAGAGACCCAGTACTTC. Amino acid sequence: CASSQGTQETQYF.

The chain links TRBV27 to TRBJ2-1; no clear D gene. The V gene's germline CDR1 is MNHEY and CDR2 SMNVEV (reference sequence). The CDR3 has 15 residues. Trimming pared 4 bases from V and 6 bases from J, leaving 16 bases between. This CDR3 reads CASSSRIPISNEQFF. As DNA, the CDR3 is TGTGCCAGCAGTTCCCGGATTCCCATAAGCAATGAGCAGTTCTTC.

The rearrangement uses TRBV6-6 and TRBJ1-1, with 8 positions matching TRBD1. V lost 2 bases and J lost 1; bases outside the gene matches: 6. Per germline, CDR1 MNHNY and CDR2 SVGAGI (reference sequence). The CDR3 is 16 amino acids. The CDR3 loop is CASSYPPGQGNTEAFF. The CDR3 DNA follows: TGTGCCAGCAGTTACCCCCCCGGACAGGGGAACACTGAAGCTTTCTTT.

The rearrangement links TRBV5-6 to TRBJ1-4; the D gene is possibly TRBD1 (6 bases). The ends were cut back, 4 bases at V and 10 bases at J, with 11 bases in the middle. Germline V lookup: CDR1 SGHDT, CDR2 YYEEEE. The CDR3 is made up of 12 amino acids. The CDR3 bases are TGTGCCAGCAGCGCACAGGGTCGAAAACTGTTTTTT. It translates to CASSAQGRKLFF.

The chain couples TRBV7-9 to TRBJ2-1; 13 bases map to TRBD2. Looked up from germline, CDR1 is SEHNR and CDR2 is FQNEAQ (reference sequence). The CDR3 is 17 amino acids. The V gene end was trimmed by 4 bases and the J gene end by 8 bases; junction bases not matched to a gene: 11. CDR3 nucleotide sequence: TGTGCCAGCAGCTCCCTAGATGGACTAGCGGGAGATCATGAGCAGTTCTTC. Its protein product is CASSSLDGLAGDHEQFF.

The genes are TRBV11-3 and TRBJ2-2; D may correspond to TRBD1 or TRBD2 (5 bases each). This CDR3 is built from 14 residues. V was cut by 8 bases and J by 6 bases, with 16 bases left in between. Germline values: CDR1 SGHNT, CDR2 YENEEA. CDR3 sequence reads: CASGQGRSSGELFF. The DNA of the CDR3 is TGTGCCAGCGGCCAGGGACGCTCGTCCGGGGAGCTGTTTTTT. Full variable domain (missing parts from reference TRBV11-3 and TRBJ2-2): EAGVVQSPRYKIIEKKQPVAFWCNPISGHNTLYWYLQNLGQGPELLIRYENEEAVDDSQLPKDRFSAERLKGVDSTLKIQPAELGDSAVYLCASGQGRSSGELFFGEGSRLTVL.

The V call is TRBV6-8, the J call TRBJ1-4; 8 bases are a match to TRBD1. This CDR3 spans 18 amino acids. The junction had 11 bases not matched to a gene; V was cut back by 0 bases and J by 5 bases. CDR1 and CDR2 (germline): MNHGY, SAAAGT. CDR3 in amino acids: CASSYSRTGIKLNEKLFF. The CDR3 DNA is TGTGCCAGCAGTTACTCTAGGACAGGGATAAAGCTGAATGAAAAACTGTTTTTT.

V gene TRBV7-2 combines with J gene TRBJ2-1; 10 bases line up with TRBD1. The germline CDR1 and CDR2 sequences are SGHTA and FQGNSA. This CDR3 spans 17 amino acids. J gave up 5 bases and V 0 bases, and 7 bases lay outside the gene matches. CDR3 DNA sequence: TGTGCCAGCAGCTTAGCGTTAAGGGACAGGGGTAACAATGAGCAGTTCTTC. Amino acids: CASSLALRDRGNNEQFF.

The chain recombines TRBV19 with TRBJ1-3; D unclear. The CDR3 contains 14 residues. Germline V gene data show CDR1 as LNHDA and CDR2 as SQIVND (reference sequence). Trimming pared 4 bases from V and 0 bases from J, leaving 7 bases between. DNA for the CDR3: TGTGCCAGTAGTACGGGTTCCTCTGGAAACACCATATATTTT. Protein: CASSTGSSGNTIYF.

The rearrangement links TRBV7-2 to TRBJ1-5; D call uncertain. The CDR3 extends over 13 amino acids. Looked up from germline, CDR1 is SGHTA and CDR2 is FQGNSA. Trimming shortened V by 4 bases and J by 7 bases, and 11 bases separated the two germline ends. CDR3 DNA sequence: TGTGCCAGCAGCTCCAACATGGGCCAGCCCCAGCATTTT. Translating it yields CASSSNMGQPQHF.